Below, one T cell receptor (beta chain) is given with its context. This clonotype is judged medium-sized (0.01 to 0.1%). This receptor's antigen is unknown. Base-call qualities are not available, and no considerably larger clone is one nucleotide away. The treatment or condition label corresponds to: roughly nine-day PBMC culture with coronavirus spike peptide pools or control peptides (ViraFEST assay). CD4+ T cells from unexposed donors were collected before the COVID-19 pandemic (2011-2018). The study used the ViraFEST assay, which expanded antigen-specific T cells with peptide pools and then identified expanded clonotypes by TCR sequencing. Each well held about 1.8 million PBMCs cultured with around 9 ug/ml peptide pools in IMDM containing around 5% human AB serum and roughly 9 IU/ml IL-2. Half of the culture medium was replaced with fresh IL-2-containing medium on days 3 and 7. Once the cells had been in culture for ten to eleven days, the EasySep CD4+ T cell isolation kit was used to isolate CD4+ T cells by negative selection. As cell number allowed, CD4+ T cells from unexposed donors were tested for reactivity to SARS-CoV-2 S and N and to four common cold coronavirus spike pools. PBMCs were separated from whole blood using Ficoll-Paque Plus gradient centrifugation and then either used fresh or cryopreserved at -140C. In general, triplicate wells were set up for every culture condition. The leukapheresis product for the unexposed donors was obtained through commercial purchase.

Inclusive of the bounding cysteine and phenylalanine, the CDR3 is 16 residues long. The CDR3 DNA has 48 bases and is translated from base 1. V drops 5 bases and J drops 6 bases, leaving 20 bases in between. CDR1 and CDR2 are drawn from the germline V gene: MNHEY, SVGEGT. This entry comes from a study of vaccination and CD4 T cells after COVID-19 (dated 2022 in TCRdb). About the investigation overall: The convalescent cohort included six males and four females, with two Hispanic individuals, seven Caucasians, two Asians and one multiracial person. Two doses of either the Pfizer-BioNTech BNT162b2 vaccine (n=8) or the Moderna mRNA-1273 vaccine (n=2) were administered to participants. Post-COVID blood samples from convalescent patients were collected a median of roughly 100 days after diagnosis, with a range of roughly 35 to 180 days. Post-vaccine blood samples were collected a median of about 66 days after the second vaccine dose, ranging from roughly 14 to 241 days. The cultures were stimulated with overlapping spike peptide pools from SARS-CoV-2 and from the common cold coronaviruses HCoV-NL63, HCoV-OC43 and HCoV-229E. In control cultures, a CEFX viral epitope pool was used as positive control, an HIV-1 Nef peptide pool was used as negative control, or no peptide was added. The spike-specific CD4+ TCR repertoire was compared before and after mRNA vaccination in fewer than eleven COVID-19 convalescent patients and a handful of infection-naive healthy vaccine recipients. Memory CD4+ T cell crossreactivity between SARS-CoV-2 and common cold coronavirus spike proteins was assessed at the TCR clonotype level in an earlier paper using these donors.

The paper's findings and limits, for the study overall: Relatively few convalescent patients were included in the study, and early timepoints after natural infection were not analyzed. In convalescent patients, nearly all vaccine-specific clones (304 of 307) were found to be mono-reactive for SARS-CoV-2 spike rather than cross-reactive with common cold coronaviruses. Among the post-vaccine SARS-CoV-2-reactive clones in convalescent patients, a median 86.3% showed up only after vaccination, which suggests vaccine-specific priming. The median number of SARS-CoV-2-reactive clonotypes rose from around 22 after infection to a few dozen after vaccination, but the change was not significant.

The library came from PCR. DNA from cultured CD4+ T cells underwent TCR sequencing with the Oncomine TCR Beta short-read assay at the Johns Hopkins FTIC core. The QIAamp micro DNA kit was used to extract genomic DNA from the cultured CD4+ T cells. Oncomine TCR Beta libraries from cultured CD4+ T cells were pooled with unique dual indexes and sequenced on an Illumina iSeq 100. Per the original workflow: Non-productive sequences were filtered out, and CDR3s that did not start with C, did not end with F or W, or were shorter than 7 amino acids were discarded. The MANAFEST web application was used to identify antigen-specific clonotypes by comparing peptide-stimulated wells against reference wells and other culture wells. An FDR below 0.05, an odds ratio above 5, and a productive frequency above 0.1% in at least two of three replicate wells were required for clones to be considered positive. Clonotypes that were significantly expanded in both SARS-CoV-2 spike wells and at least one common cold coronavirus spike condition were defined as cross-reactive. CDR3 homology was assessed with Levenshtein distances (stringdist) and unrooted phylogenetic trees (ape) in R version 3.6.1. Clones were called with MiXCR by TCRdb after fastp trimmed the public reads at Q25, and only in-frame beta chains were retained. Entries that share a CDR3 protein sequence are merged under the most common genes and DNA. These V and J calls derive from TCRdb rather than the authors' analysis. For this sample there are about 10,000 distinct CDR3 sequences; around 30% appear just once. Of the sample, 10% to 15% falls within the top ten clones.

The clonotype originates from a human donor in good health. The chain is encoded by TRBV6-2 or TRBV6-3 joined to TRBJ1-5; the D gene lacks a confident call. Material: CD4+ T cells from blood, cultured in vitro. CDR3 reads: CASSPPAGWNGQPQHF. The DNA reads as follows: TGTGCCAGCAGTCCTCCGGCAGGCTGGAATGGTCAGCCCCAGCATTTT.